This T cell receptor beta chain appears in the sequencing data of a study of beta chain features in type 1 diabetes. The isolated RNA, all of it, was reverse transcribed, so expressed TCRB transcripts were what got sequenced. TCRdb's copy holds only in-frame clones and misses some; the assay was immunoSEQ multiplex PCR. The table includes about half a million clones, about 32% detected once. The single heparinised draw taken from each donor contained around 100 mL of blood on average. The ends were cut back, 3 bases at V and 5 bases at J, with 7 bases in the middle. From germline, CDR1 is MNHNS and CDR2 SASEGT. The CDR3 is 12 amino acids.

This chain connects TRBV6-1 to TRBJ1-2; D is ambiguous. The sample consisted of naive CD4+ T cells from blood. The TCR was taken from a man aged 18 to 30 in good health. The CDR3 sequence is CASSDRDYGYTF. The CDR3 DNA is TGTGCCAGCAGTGATAGGGATTATGGCTACACCTTC.